The sequence of this T cell receptor (beta chain) was determined in a study of OX40 agonist ivuxolimab in advanced cancers. The CDR3 runs 14 residues. Germline-derived CDR1 and CDR2 are MNHNS and SASEGT. Trimming took off 0 bases at V and 4 bases at J, with 7 bases between the two ends. Using immunoSEQ multiplex PCR, the repertoire was profiled, and TCRdb retains in-frame clones only, with some absent. The table records about 77,000 clones, 80% to 90% of them present only once. This chain joins TRBV6-1 and TRBJ1-3; weak D call: TRBD1 (6 bases). This TCR came from an adult with an advanced solid tumor such as melanoma, head and neck, liver or kidney cancer. The sample in question was CD4+ or CD8+ T cells sorted from blood, obtained in a trial of the OX40 agonist ivuxolimab. The CDR3 DNA reads as TGTGCCAGCAGTGAAGCGGGGGCGGGAAACACCATATATTTT. Protein: CASSEAGAGNTIYF.